Shown below are 32 T cell receptor beta chains from a single sample sequenced in a study of blood T cell repertoires in COVID-19. Only in-frame clones appear in the TCRdb table, and some are missing; sequencing was by immunoSEQ multiplex PCR. The data show about 150,000 clones, about 80% seen once. Sequenced: peripheral blood. These receptors were collected from a man aged 60-69 years with acute or convalescent COVID-19.

This rearrangement joins TRBV4-2 to TRBJ2-1; TRBD2 matches 12 bases. Germline CDR1 reads LGHNA; CDR2 reads YNFKEQ. The CDR3 sequence is 15 residues long. Losses at the gene ends were 5 bases for V and 2 bases for J; bases not matched to a gene: 1. Written as DNA, the CDR3 is TGTGCCAGCAGCTCTAGCGGGAGGGCCTACAATGAGCAGTTCTTC. It translates to CASSSSGRAYNEQFF.

The V call is TRBV11-2, the J call TRBJ2-7; TRBD2 matches at 8 bases. CDR1 is SGHAT, CDR2 FQNNGV, per germline. This CDR3 region has 19 residues. V lost 5 bases to trimming and J lost 1 base; unmatched junction nucleotides: 19. Written as DNA, the CDR3 is TGTGCCAGCAGCCCCCAACGGGATGCTAGCGGGCTGACTTCCTACGAGCAGTACTTC. It is translated as CASSPQRDASGLTSYEQYF.

V usage is TRBV7-2 and J usage is TRBJ2-2, with TRBD1 identical over 7 bases. The germline V gene encodes CDR1 SGHTA and CDR2 FQGNSA. The CDR3 loop spans 15 amino acids. The ends lost 5 bases at V and 0 bases at J; junction bases unmatched: 3. The CDR3 sequence: CASSIQGTNTGELFF. For the CDR3, the DNA is TGTGCCAGCAGCATACAGGGGACGAACACCGGGGAGCTGTTTTTT.

V and J are TRBV5-4 and TRBJ2-2, with TRBD2 matching 7 bases. Germline trimming cut 4 bases from V and 4 bases from J; bases unmatched to any gene: 7. The CDR3 has 15 amino acids. Germline V gene data show CDR1 as SGHNT and CDR2 as YYREEE (reference sequence). CDR3 protein: CASSEPGGGTGELFF. CDR3 coding DNA: TGTGCCAGCAGCGAGCCGGGGGGAGGCACCGGGGAGCTGTTTTTT.

J is TRBJ2-3 and V is TRBV2, with 13 nucleotides matching TRBD2. Per the germline V gene, CDR1 is SNHLY and CDR2 is FYNNEI. The CDR3 extends over 19 amino acids. Trimming took 0 bases from V and 0 from J; bases not matched to a gene: 6. CDR3 sequence reads: CASSEAAGTSGVSTDTQYF. In DNA form, the CDR3 reads TGTGCCAGCAGTGAAGCCGCCGGGACTAGCGGGGTCAGCACAGATACGCAGTATTTT.

This chain links TRBV19 with TRBJ2-1; TRBD2 might be the D (6 bases). Trimming removed 7 bases at V and 7 bases at J, with 20 bases between. This CDR3 comprises 15 residues. From germline, CDR1 is LNHDA and CDR2 SQIVND (reference sequence). This chain's CDR3 is CASKVGVADPNEQFF. The CDR3 DNA sequence: TGTGCCAGTAAAGTCGGAGTAGCGGACCCTAATGAGCAGTTCTTC.

This clone was observed a handful of times. The V and J genes are TRBV28 and TRBJ1-2; 9 nucleotides line up with TRBD1. Per the germline V gene, CDR1 is MDHEN and CDR2 is SYDVKM. V gave up 6 bases and J gave up 4 bases; unmatched junction bases: 9. There are 15 residues in the CDR3. The chain's CDR3 is CASSHGTGSSYGYTF. The CDR3 region has the DNA TGTGCCAGCAGCCACGGGACAGGGAGCTCCTATGGCTACACCTTC.

This chain connects TRBV11-2 to TRBJ1-6; a possible D gene is TRBD1 (5 bases). From germline, CDR1 is SGHAT and CDR2 FQNNGV. Trimming cost V 9 bases and J 9 bases, with 12 bases left between them. The length of the CDR3 is 12 residues. This CDR3 reads CASTRQFSPLHF. The DNA of the CDR3 is TGTGCCAGTACCCGACAGTTTTCACCCCTCCACTTT. Combining the CDR3 with reference TRBV11-2 and TRBJ1-6 gives the whole variable domain EAGVAQSPRYKIIEKRQSVAFWCNPISGHATLYWYQQILGQGPKLLIQFQNNGVVDDSQLPKDRFSAERLKGVDSTLKIQPAKLEDSAVYLCASTRQFSPLHFGNGTRLTVT.

V gene TRBV10-3 combines with J gene TRBJ2-2; 11 nucleotides align to TRBD2. This CDR3 is 16 amino acids long. CDR1 and CDR2 from the germline V gene are ENHRY and SYGVKD. V gave up 7 bases and J gave up 2 bases; unmatched junction bases: 6. CDR3 nucleotides: TGTGCCATCACCCCCGGGACTAGCGGAAACACCGGGGAGCTGTTTTTT. Protein product: CAITPGTSGNTGELFF.

The chain uses TRBV4-1 and TRBJ1-4; tentatively, D is TRBD1 (5 bases). Trimming left V 4 bases short and J 8 bases short, with 17 bases between. This CDR3 has 15 residues. CDR1 is MGHRA and CDR2 is YSYEKL in the germline V gene. This CDR3 is CASSPGDTGGEKLFF. The CDR3 coding sequence is TGCGCCAGCAGCCCAGGCGACACCGGGGGGGAAAAACTGTTTTTT.

The J gene is TRBJ2-7, the V gene TRBV11-2; D is undetermined. This CDR3 comprises 14 residues. CDR1 and CDR2 (germline): SGHAT, FQNNGV. The germline V and J ends were trimmed by 1 base and 5 bases, with 12 bases remaining between them. The CDR3 loop reads CASSLGASTHEQYF. The CDR3 DNA is TGTGCCAGCAGCTTAGGTGCTAGTACCCACGAGCAGTACTTC.

This clone was recorded a few times. The chain combines TRBV9 with TRBJ2-2, with D tentatively TRBD2 (5 bases). The CDR3 length is 16 residues. From germline, CDR1 is SGDLS and CDR2 YYNGEE. The V end was cut by 0 bases, the J end by 4 bases, with 13 bases between. CDR3 loop: CASSVGRGRGTGELFF. CDR3 nucleotides: TGTGCCAGCAGCGTAGGACGGGGTCGGGGCACCGGGGAGCTGTTTTTT.

CDR3 coding DNA: TGTGCCAGCAGTGACAGGTTCTTCACTGAAGCTTTCTTT. Its protein is CASSDRFFTEAFF. The gene calls are TRBV6-6 and TRBJ1-1; D perhaps matches TRBD1 (6 bases). In germline, CDR1 is MNHNY, CDR2 SVGAGI (reference sequence). With 5 bases removed from V and 4 bases from J, the gap between germline ends came to 11 bases. The CDR3 sequence is 13 residues long.

The chain has TRBV3-1 (or the pseudogene TRBV3-2) and TRBJ2-2; 9 bases are a match to TRBD2. This CDR3 region has 15 residues. Germline V gene lookup returns CDR1 LGHDT and CDR2 YNNKEL (reference sequence). V lost 1 base, J lost 6 bases, and 3 bases stayed unmatched. The CDR3 is CASSQGAGGAGELFF. CDR3 sequence (DNA): TGTGCCAGCAGCCAAGGAGCGGGAGGAGCCGGGGAGCTGTTTTTT.

V and J are TRBV5-4 and TRBJ2-3, with a weak D call TRBD2 (7 bases). V lost 4 bases to trimming and J lost 0 bases, with 15 bases between them. Germline V gene lookup returns CDR1 SGHNT and CDR2 YYREEE (reference sequence). The CDR3 is 16 residues long. In nucleotides, the CDR3 is TGTGCCAGCAGCCGGAAGGGGGGGACGAGCACAGATACGCAGTATTTT. This gives the protein CASSRKGGTSTDTQYF. The whole variable domain, filled in from reference TRBV5-4 and TRBJ2-3, reads ETGVTQSPTHLIKTRGQQVTLRCSSQSGHNTVSWYQQALGQGPQFIFQYYREEENGRGNFPPRFSGLQFPNYSSELNVNALELDDSALYLCASSRKGGTSTDTQYFGPGTRLTVL.

The V and J genes are TRBV23-1 and TRBJ2-7, with 7 bases aligning to TRBD1. TRBV23-1 is identified as an open reading frame with a role that is uncertain. The CDR3 runs 14 residues. The V and J ends lost 4 bases and 1 base, in that order; junction bases with no gene match: 4. In DNA form, the CDR3 reads TGCGCCAGCAGTCTCCGACAGGGTTCCTACGAGCAGTACTTC. This sequence encodes CASSLRQGSYEQYF.

The chain couples TRBV28 to TRBJ2-1; D may be TRBD2 (5 bases). CDR1 and CDR2 (germline): MDHEN, SYDVKM. The CDR3 consists of 16 residues. The V gene lost 7 bases and the J gene lost 4 bases, with 20 bases spanning the gap. The CDR3 spells CASISSIASEYNEQFF. In DNA form, the CDR3 reads TGTGCCAGCATCTCGTCTATAGCGTCGGAGTACAATGAGCAGTTCTTC.

CDR3 protein: CASSLDRWAGEQFF. In DNA form, the CDR3 reads TGTGCCAGCAGCTTAGATCGTTGGGCCGGTGAGCAGTTCTTC. The genes are TRBV11-2 and TRBJ2-1, with D unresolved. The germline CDR1 and CDR2 sequences are SGHAT and FQNNGV. V lost 0 bases and J lost 9, with 12 bases in between. The CDR3 consists of 14 residues.

Here the CDR3 reads CASTDSQYNSPLHF. DNA for the CDR3: TGTGCCAGTACCGACAGTCAATATAATTCACCCCTCCACTTT. The chain has TRBV19 and TRBJ1-6; D perhaps matches TRBD1 (5 bases). CDR3 length equals 14 residues. The V end lost 7 bases, the J end lost 4 bases, and 11 bases lay between the germline ends. Germline V gene sequence: CDR1 LNHDA, CDR2 SQIVND (reference sequence). The full variable domain, its missing parts supplied by reference TRBV19 and TRBJ1-6, is DGGITQSPKYLFRKEGQNVTLSCEQNLNHDAMYWYRQDPGQGLRLIYYSQIVNDFQKGDIAEGYSVSREKKESFPLTVTSAQKNPTAFYLCASTDSQYNSPLHFGNGTRLTVT.

This clone has just one count. This rearrangement joins TRBV4-3 to TRBJ2-7; possible D gene TRBD2, 6 bases. Germline-derived CDR1 and CDR2 are LGHNA and YSLEER. The ends were cut back, 4 bases at V and 0 bases at J, with 10 bases in the middle. CDR3 length equals 14 residues. The CDR3 reads CASSLGGTSYEQYF. CDR3 sequence (DNA): TGCGCCAGCAGCCTTGGGGGGACCTCCTACGAGCAGTACTTC.

This clone occurred once. The gene calls are TRBV5-1 and TRBJ1-1, with 10 bases matching TRBD1. Germline values: CDR1 SGHRS, CDR2 YFSETQ. V shed 4 bases and J 4 bases; nucleotides not matched to a gene: 7. The CDR3 is 15 amino acids. The CDR3 coding sequence is TGCGCCAGCAGCCCGGGACAGGGGTTCTTCACTGAAGCTTTCTTT. Amino acids: CASSPGQGFFTEAFF.

This clone has just one count. The chain uses TRBV4-2 and TRBJ2-1; 14 bases match TRBD2. Germline V CDR1 and CDR2: LGHNA, YNFKEQ. With 3 bases clipped from V and 14 bases from J, the junction kept 12 bases outside the gene matches. CDR3 length equals 16 residues. The CDR3 nucleotides read TGTGCCAGCAGCCAGGCCCCCGGGACTAGCGGGGGACCAAAGTTCTTC. This gives the protein CASSQAPGTSGGPKFF.

The chain carries TRBV3-1 (or the pseudogene TRBV3-2) and TRBJ1-2; TRBD1 matches at 9 bases. CDR1 is LGHDT, CDR2 YNNKEL, per germline (reference sequence). The CDR3 is 15 amino acids. The V gene end was trimmed by 3 bases and the J gene end by 6 bases; junction bases not matched to a gene: 8. As DNA, the CDR3 is TGTGCCAGCAGCCATGGGACAGGGAGTGGGCATGGCTACACCTTC. It translates to CASSHGTGSGHGYTF.

V usage is TRBV2 and J usage is TRBJ2-4; TRBD1 matches 10 bases. CDR1 is SNHLY, CDR2 FYNNEI, per germline. Germline trimming cut 6 bases from V and 6 bases from J; bases unmatched to any gene: 5. The CDR3 runs 14 residues. In DNA, the CDR3 is TGTGCCAGCAGCAAGACAGGGGGCGGAAACATTCAGTACTTC. It codes for CASSKTGGGNIQYF. Together with reference TRBV2 and TRBJ2-4, the CDR3 gives the full variable domain: EPEVTQTPSHQVTQMGQEVILRCVPISNHLYFYWYRQILGQKVEFLVSFYNNEISEKSEIFDDQFSVERPDGSNFTLKIRSTKLEDSAMYFCASSKTGGGNIQYFGAGTRLSVL.

The chain is built from TRBV5-4 and TRBJ1-2, with D perhaps matching TRBD1 (6 bases). The CDR3 totals 15 residues. CDR1 is SGHNT, CDR2 YYREEE, per germline (reference sequence). V lost 1 base and J lost 1, with 11 bases in between. This chain's CDR3 is CASSLMVRGNYGYTF. The DNA of the CDR3 is TGTGCCAGCAGCTTGATGGTCAGGGGTAACTATGGCTACACCTTC.

V and J are TRBV15 and TRBJ1-6, with D tentatively TRBD1 (6 bases). V shed 5 bases and J shed 10 bases, with 18 bases lying between them. CDR3 length equals 15 residues. Germline values: CDR1 LNHNV, CDR2 YYDKDF (reference sequence). The CDR3 sequence: CATSGGNRVGSPLHF. CDR3 DNA: TGTGCCACCAGCGGAGGGAACAGGGTTGGGTCACCCCTCCACTTT.

This clone occurred once. The chain joins TRBV5-1 to TRBJ2-1; D not resolved. The CDR3 consists of 12 residues. The germline V gene has CDR1 SGHRS and CDR2 YFSETQ. V lost 2 bases and J lost 5, with 5 bases in between. The CDR3 spells CASSLNNNEQFF. CDR3 coding DNA: TGCGCCAGCAGCTTAAATAACAATGAGCAGTTCTTC. The whole variable domain, filled in from reference TRBV5-1 and TRBJ2-1, reads KAGVTQTPRYLIKTRGQQVTLSCSPISGHRSVSWYQQTPGQGLQFLFEYFSETQRNKGNFPGRFSGRQFSNSRSEMNVSTLELGDSALYLCASSLNNNEQFFGPGTRLTVL.

J is TRBJ2-7 and V is TRBV4-3; D unclear. CDR1 is LGHNA and CDR2 is YSLEER in the germline V gene. Trimming took off 0 bases at V and 6 bases at J, with 12 bases between the two ends. The CDR3 contains 14 residues. The CDR3 DNA sequence: TGCGCCAGCAGCCAAGATCTCGGTTCTCCCGAGCAGTACTTC. It translates to CASSQDLGSPEQYF.

The V call is TRBV9, the J call TRBJ2-5; 14 bases are a match to TRBD2. The CDR3 contains 17 residues. Germline V gene data show CDR1 as SGDLS and CDR2 as YYNGEE. The J segment lost 0 bases and the V segment lost 3 bases, leaving 4 bases of the junction unmatched. CDR3 sequence: CASSAGTSGGNQETQYF. The CDR3 region has the DNA TGTGCCAGCAGCGCCGGGACTAGCGGGGGCAACCAAGAGACCCAGTACTTC.

This clone was counted a few times. The chain has TRBV4-1 and TRBJ1-1; D is undetermined. Germline CDR1 MGHRA, CDR2 YSYEKL. Trimming took off 3 bases at V and 4 bases at J, with 12 bases between the two ends. CDR3 length: 14 amino acids. Here the CDR3 DNA reads TGCGCCAGCAGCCAGCGGGGAGCGACCACTGAAGCTTTCTTT. This gives the protein CASSQRGATTEAFF.

This chain connects TRBV5-4 to TRBJ1-1; TRBD1 agrees at 8 bases. J was trimmed by 5 bases and V by 2 bases; bases with no gene match: 5. CDR1 is SGHNT, CDR2 YYREEE, per germline (reference sequence). The CDR3 consists of 14 residues. The CDR3 DNA sequence: TGTGCCAGCAGCTTAGACAGGGGTGGAACTGAAGCTTTCTTT. This translates into CASSLDRGGTEAFF.

The chain has TRBV3-1 (or the pseudogene TRBV3-2) and TRBJ1-4; 10 bases are a match to TRBD1. V dropped 5 bases and J dropped 5; count of bases not matched to a gene: 5. Germline CDR1 LGHDT, CDR2 YNNKEL (reference sequence). This CDR3 is built from 15 residues. This chain's CDR3 is CASSRTGGPNEKLFF. For the CDR3, the DNA is TGTGCCAGCAGCAGGACAGGGGGTCCGAATGAAAAACTGTTTTTT.